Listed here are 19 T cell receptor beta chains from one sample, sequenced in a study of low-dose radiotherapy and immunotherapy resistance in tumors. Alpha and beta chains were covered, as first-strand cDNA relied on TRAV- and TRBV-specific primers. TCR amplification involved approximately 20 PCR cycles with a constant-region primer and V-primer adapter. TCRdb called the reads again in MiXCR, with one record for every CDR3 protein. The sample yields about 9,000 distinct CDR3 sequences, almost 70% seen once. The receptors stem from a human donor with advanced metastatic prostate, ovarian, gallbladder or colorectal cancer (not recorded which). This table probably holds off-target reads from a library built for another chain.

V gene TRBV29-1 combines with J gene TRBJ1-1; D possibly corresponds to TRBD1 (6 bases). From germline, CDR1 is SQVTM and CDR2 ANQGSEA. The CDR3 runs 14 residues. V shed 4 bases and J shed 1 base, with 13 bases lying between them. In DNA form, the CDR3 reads TGCAGCGTTGCGGGGGGGGCGGCGAACACTGAAGCTTTCTTT. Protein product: CSVAGGAANTEAFF.

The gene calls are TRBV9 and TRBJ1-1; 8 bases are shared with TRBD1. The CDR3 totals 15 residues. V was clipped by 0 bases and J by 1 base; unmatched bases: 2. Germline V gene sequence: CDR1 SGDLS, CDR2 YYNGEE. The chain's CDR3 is CASSVAGQGNTEAFF. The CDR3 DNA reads TGTGCCAGCAGCGTAGCCGGACAGGGGAACACTGAAGCTTTCTTT. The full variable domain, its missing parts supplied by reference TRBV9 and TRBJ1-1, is DSGVTQTPKHLITATGQRVTLRCSPRSGDLSVYWYQQSLDQGLQFLIQYYNGEERAKGNILERFSAQQFPDLHSELNLSSLELGDSALYFCASSVAGQGNTEAFFGQGTRLTVV.

The CDR3 loop is CASSSGQAQGTQYF. For the CDR3, the DNA is TGCGCCAGCAGTTCAGGACAGGCCCAGGGGACCCAGTACTTC. The chain couples TRBV5-1 to TRBJ2-5; 7 bases are a match to TRBD1. V dropped 5 bases and J dropped 7; count of bases not matched to a gene: 11. This CDR3 has 14 residues. Germline CDR1 and CDR2: SGHRS and YFSETQ.

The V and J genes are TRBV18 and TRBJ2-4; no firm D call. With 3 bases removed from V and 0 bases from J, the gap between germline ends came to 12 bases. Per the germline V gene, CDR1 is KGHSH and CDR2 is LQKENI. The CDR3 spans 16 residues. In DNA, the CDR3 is TGTGCCAGCTCACCGGCCAGAGCGATAGCCAAAAACATTCAGTACTTC. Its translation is CASSPARAIAKNIQYF.

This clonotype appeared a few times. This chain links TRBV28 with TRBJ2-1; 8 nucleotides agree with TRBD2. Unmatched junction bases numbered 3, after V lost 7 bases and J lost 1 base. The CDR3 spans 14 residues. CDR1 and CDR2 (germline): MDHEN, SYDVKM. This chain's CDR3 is CASIGGGSYNEQFF. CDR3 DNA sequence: TGTGCCAGCATCGGGGGGGGATCCTACAATGAGCAGTTCTTC.

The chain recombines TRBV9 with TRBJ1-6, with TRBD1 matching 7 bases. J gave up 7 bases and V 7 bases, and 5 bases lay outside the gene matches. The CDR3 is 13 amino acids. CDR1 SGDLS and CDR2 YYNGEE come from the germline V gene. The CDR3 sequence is CASRDRENSPLHF. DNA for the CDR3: TGTGCCAGCCGGGACAGAGAGAATTCACCCCTCCACTTT.

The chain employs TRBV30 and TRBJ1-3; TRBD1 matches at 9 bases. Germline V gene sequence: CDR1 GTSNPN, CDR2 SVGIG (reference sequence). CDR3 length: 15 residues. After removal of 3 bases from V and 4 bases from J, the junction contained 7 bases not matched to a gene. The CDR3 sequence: CAWSRGQGEGNTIYF. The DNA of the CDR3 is TGTGCCTGGAGCCGGGGACAGGGTGAAGGAAACACCATATATTTT. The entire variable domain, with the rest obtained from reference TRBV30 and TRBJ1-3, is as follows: SQTIHQWPATLVQPVGSPLSLECTVEGTSNPNLYWYRQAAGRGLQLLFYSVGIGQISSEVPQNLSASRPQDRQFILSSKKLLLSDSGFYLCAWSRGQGEGNTIYFGEGSWLTVV.

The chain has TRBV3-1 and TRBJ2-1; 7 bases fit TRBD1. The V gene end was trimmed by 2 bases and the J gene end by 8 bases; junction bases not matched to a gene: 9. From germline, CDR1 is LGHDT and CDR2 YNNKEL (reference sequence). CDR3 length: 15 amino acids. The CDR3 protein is CASSQMGAGGYEQFF. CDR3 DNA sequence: TGTGCCAGCAGCCAAATGGGGGCAGGGGGTTATGAGCAGTTCTTC.

The CDR3 reads CASSQGGTGRTEAFF. Here the CDR3 DNA reads TGTGCCAGCAGCCAAGGTGGGACAGGGAGGACTGAAGCTTTCTTT. This chain joins TRBV14 and TRBJ1-1, with 9 bases matching TRBD1. Trimming removed 1 base from V and 5 bases from J; junction bases left unmatched: 5. This CDR3 is built from 15 residues. Germline-derived CDR1 and CDR2 are SGHDN and FVKESK.

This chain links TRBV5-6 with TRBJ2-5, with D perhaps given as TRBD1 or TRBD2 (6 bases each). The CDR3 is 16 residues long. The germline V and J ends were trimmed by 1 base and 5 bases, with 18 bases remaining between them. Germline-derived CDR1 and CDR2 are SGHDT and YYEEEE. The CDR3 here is CASSLTTRRRGETQYF. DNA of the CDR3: TGTGCCAGCAGCTTGACGACTAGACGGAGGGGGGAGACCCAGTACTTC. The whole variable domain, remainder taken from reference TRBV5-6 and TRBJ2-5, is DAGVTQSPTHLIKTRGQQVTLRCSPKSGHDTVSWYQQALGQGPQFIFQYYEEEERQRGNFPDRFSGHQFPNYSSELNVNALLLGDSALYLCASSLTTRRRGETQYFGPGTRLLVL.

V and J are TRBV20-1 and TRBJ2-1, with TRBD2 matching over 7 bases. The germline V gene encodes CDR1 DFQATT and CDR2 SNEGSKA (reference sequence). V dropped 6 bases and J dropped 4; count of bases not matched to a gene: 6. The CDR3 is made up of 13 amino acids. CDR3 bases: TGCAGTGCCTTTAAGCGGGGTTACAATGAGCAGTTCTTC. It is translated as CSAFKRGYNEQFF.

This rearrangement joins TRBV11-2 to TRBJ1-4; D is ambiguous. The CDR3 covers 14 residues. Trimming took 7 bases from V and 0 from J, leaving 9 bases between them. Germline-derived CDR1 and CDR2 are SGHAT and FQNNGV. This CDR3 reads CASTPGTTNEKLFF. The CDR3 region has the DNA TGTGCCAGCACCCCCGGGACAACTAATGAAAAACTGTTTTTT.

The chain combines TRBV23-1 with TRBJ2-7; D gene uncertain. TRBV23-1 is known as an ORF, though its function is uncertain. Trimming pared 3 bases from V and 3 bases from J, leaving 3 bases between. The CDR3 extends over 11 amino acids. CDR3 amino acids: CASSQSYEQYF. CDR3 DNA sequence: TGCGCCAGCAGTCAGAGCTACGAGCAGTACTTC.

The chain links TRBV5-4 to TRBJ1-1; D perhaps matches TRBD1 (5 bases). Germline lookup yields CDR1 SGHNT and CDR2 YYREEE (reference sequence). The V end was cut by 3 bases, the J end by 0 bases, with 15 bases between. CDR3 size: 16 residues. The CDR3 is CASSSIGGGMNTEAFF. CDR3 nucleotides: TGTGCCAGCAGCTCAATCGGGGGGGGAATGAACACTGAAGCTTTCTTT.

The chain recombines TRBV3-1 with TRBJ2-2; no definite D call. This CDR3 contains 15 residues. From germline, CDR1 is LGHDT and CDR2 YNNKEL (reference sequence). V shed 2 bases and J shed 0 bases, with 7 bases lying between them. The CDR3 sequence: CASSQKITNTGELFF. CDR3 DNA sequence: TGTGCCAGCAGCCAAAAAATAACGAACACCGGGGAGCTGTTTTTT. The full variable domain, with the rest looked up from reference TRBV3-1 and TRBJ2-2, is DTAVSQTPKYLVTQMGNDKSIKCEQNLGHDTMYWYKQDSKKFLKIMFSYNNKELIINETVPNRFSPKSPDKAHLNLHINSLELGDSAVYFCASSQKITNTGELFFGEGSRLTVL.

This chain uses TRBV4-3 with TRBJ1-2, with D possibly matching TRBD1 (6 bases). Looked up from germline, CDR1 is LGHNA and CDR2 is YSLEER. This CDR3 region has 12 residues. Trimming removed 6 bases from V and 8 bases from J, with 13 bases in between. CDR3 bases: TGCGCCAGCAGAGGGGACAACGAAGGCTACACCTTC. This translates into CASRGDNEGYTF.

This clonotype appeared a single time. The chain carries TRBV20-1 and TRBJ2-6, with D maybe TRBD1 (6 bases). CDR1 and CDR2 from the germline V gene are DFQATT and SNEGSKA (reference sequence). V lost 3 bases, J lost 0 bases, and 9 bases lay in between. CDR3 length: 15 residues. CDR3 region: CSARTGSSGANVLTF. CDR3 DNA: TGCAGTGCTAGGACAGGTAGCTCTGGGGCCAACGTCCTGACTTTC.

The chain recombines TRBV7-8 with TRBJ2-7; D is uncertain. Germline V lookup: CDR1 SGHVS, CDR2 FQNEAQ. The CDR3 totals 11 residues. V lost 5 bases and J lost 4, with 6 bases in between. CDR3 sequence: CASSAKYEQYF. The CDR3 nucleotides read TGTGCCAGCAGCGCCAAATACGAGCAGTACTTC.

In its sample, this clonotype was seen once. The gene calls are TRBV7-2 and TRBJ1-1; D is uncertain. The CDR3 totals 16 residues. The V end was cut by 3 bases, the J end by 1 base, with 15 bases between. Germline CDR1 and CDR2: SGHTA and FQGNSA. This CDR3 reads CASSLHNKGWNTEAFF. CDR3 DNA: TGTGCCAGCAGCTTGCATAACAAGGGATGGAACACTGAAGCTTTCTTT.